This TCR beta chain was sequenced during a study of T cell responses to AZD1222 COVID-19 vaccine. Study results and caveats: Compared with day 0, the breadth and depth of the Spike-specific TCR repertoire rose significantly after two doses of AZD1222. Donors in the cohort were predominantly white British and more often female, and clonal diversity was possibly underestimated.

The protocol was immunoSEQ multiplex PCR, while the TCRdb copy is restricted to in-frame clones and leaves out a portion. The sample holds roughly 150,000 clones; 90% are singletons and the top ten take 1.5% to 2%. The CDR3 sequence is 13 residues long. After removal of 3 bases from V and 5 bases from J, the junction contained 3 bases not matched to a gene. Germline V gene lookup returns CDR1 KGHSH and CDR2 LQKENI. This clone was recorded only once. As yet, its antigen is unknown. This TCR was sampled from an adult who received the AZD1222 COVID-19 vaccine. Sequenced material: peripheral blood, taken 28 days after the second AZD1222 dose. This chain connects TRBV18 to TRBJ2-5; 7 bases fit TRBD1. The CDR3 region is CASSPTGKETQYF. The CDR3 nucleotides read TGTGCCAGCTCACCGACAGGGAAGGAGACCCAGTACTTC.